This T cell receptor beta chain was identified in a study of cytotoxic CD8 clonotypes in ibrutinib-treated CLL. Study information: Responses: roughly 25 partial, 2 complete; after median around 70 months, around 14 stayed remitted, some 12 progressed. It was after a median 12 months of treatment, range 6 to 36, that response samples were taken. Sequencing produced an average of about 260,000 productive templates and tens of thousands of productive rearrangements per sample.

Generated by immunoSEQ multiplex PCR, the TCRdb table keeps only in-frame clones and is missing some. The table records about 160,000 clones, approximately 90% of them present only once. Comments on this clone: Its matching antigen is unknown.

Regarding the study as a whole: Clonality climbed at ibrutinib response, then dropped toward baseline at progression.

The J segment lost 6 bases and the V segment lost 5 bases, leaving 6 bases of the junction unmatched. Germline CDR1 is SNHLY and CDR2 is FYNNEI. The CDR3 sequence is 15 residues long. Sequenced material: PBMCs, taken at disease progression, from a patient treated with ibrutinib. This clonotype was obtained from a human donor with chronic lymphocytic leukemia. The V gene is TRBV2, the J gene TRBJ2-7, with 14 positions matching TRBD2. The CDR3 is CASSPGLAGVIEQYF. CDR3 sequence (DNA): TGTGCCAGCAGTCCGGGACTAGCGGGAGTTATCGAGCAGTACTTC.